The rows below give T cell receptor beta chains drawn from one sample of a study of graft-versus-host responses after intestinal transplantation. This table comes from immunoSEQ multiplex PCR, and its TCRdb copy is limited to in-frame clones, with some not included. The sample includes some 130,000 clones, more than 80% of them seen just once. These TCRs are of unknown antigen specificity. The starting material was unstimulated CD4+ T cells sorted from spleen or lymph node cells, obtained before intestinal transplant. These receptors were collected from a human donor who received an intestinal transplant. Each CDR3 is given with its conserved first and last residue. D genes are given only for firm matches. Size is omitted from some rows. Given values are once, few, many or a class for expanded clones.

j_call v_call d_call clone_size cdr3_aa cdr3_nt
TRBJ1-2 TRBV6-1 . . CASSSNYGYTF TGTGCCAGCAGTAGTAACTATGGCTACACCTTC
TRBJ2-1 TRBV27 . . CASSHRAGYNEQFF TGTGCCAGCAGCCATCGCGCGGGCTACAATGAGCAGTTCTTC
TRBJ1-2 TRBV5-1 . . CASSLDGTGYTF TGCGCCAGCAGCTTGGATGGGACTGGCTACACCTTC
TRBJ2-1 TRBV27 TRBD1 . CASSTYRGPYNEQFF TGTGCCAGCAGTACCTACAGGGGGCCTTACAATGAGCAGTTCTTC
TRBJ2-5 TRBV5-1 . . CASSLGTSQETQYF TGCGCCAGCAGCTTGGGCACGAGCCAAGAGACCCAGTACTTC
TRBJ2-1 TRBV20-1 . . CSGVAPDEQFF TGCAGTGGGGTAGCTCCCGATGAGCAGTTCTTC
TRBJ2-7 TRBV5-6 TRBD2 . CASRGRGTGEQYF TGTGCCAGCAGGGGGAGGGGAACGGGCGAGCAGTACTTC
TRBJ1-4 TRBV2 . . CASSFRQATNEKLFF TGTGCCAGCAGCTTTAGACAGGCAACTAATGAAAAACTGTTTTTT
TRBJ2-3 TRBV23-1 . . CASSHPRQTTDTQYF TGCGCCAGCAGTCACCCCCGACAGACCACAGATACGCAGTATTTT
TRBJ1-2 TRBV18 . . CASSPQKIGKLGYTF TGTGCCAGCTCACCCCAGAAAATAGGGAAATTGGGCTACACCTTC
TRBJ1-2 TRBV18 TRBD1 . CASSSIAGTGVYGYTF TGTGCCAGCTCATCGATAGCCGGGACAGGGGTCTATGGCTACACCTTC
TRBJ1-6 TRBV9 TRBD1 . CASSAYTGADSPLHF TGTGCCAGCAGCGCCTATACAGGGGCTGATTCACCCCTCCACTTT
TRBJ1-5 TRBV19 . . CASSIGDYQPQHF TGTGCCAGTAGTATAGGGGACTATCAGCCCCAGCATTTT
TRBJ2-1 TRBV5-1 TRBD1 . CASSLGTGSYNEQFF TGCGCCAGCAGCTTGGGGACAGGGAGCTACAATGAGCAGTTCTTC
TRBJ2-7 TRBV27 TRBD1 once CASSFFGQGAGEQYF TGTGCCAGCAGTTTTTTCGGACAGGGAGCTGGGGAGCAGTACTTC
TRBJ1-5 TRBV6-5 . . CASSGYGLTQPQHF TGTGCCAGCAGTGGGTACGGGTTAACTCAGCCCCAGCATTTT
TRBJ2-3 TRBV7-7 TRBD2 . CASSYVAGGTDTQYF TGTGCCAGCAGCTACGTAGCGGGGGGCACAGATACGCAGTATTTT
TRBJ2-2 TRBV5-1 TRBD1 . CASRKGQNLNTGELFF TGCGCCAGCAGAAAGGGACAGAATCTGAACACCGGGGAGCTGTTTTTT
TRBJ2-7 TRBV19 . . CASTPGSPYEQYF TGTGCCAGTACTCCCGGGTCCCCCTACGAGCAGTACTTC
TRBJ2-1 TRBV9 TRBD2 . CASSAGTSSYNEQFF TGTGCCAGCAGCGCCGGGACTAGCTCCTACAATGAGCAGTTCTTC
TRBJ2-1 TRBV7-8 . . CASSPYGGRAYNEQFF TGTGCCAGCAGCCCCTACGGTGGCAGGGCTTACAATGAGCAGTTCTTC
TRBJ2-7 TRBV4-1 . . CASSQDREDLGYEQYF TGCGCCAGCAGCCAAGATCGAGAGGATCTAGGATACGAGCAGTACTTC
TRBJ2-6 TRBV12-5 . once CASGLGQFPVLTF TGTGCTAGTGGTTTGGGGCAGTTCCCCGTCCTGACTTTC
TRBJ1-2 TRBV19 TRBD1 . CASTDRGDGYTF TGTGCCAGTACGGACAGGGGTGATGGCTACACCTTC
TRBJ1-2 TRBV5-1 . . CASSLIRESNGYTF TGCGCCAGCAGCTTGATTCGGGAATCTAATGGCTACACCTTC
TRBJ1-2 TRBV6-1 . . CASRVGVAYGYTF TGTGCCAGCAGGGTGGGAGTAGCCTATGGCTACACCTTC
TRBJ1-1 TRBV2 TRBD1 once CASRGQGDTEAFF TGTGCCAGCAGGGGACAGGGTGATACTGAAGCTTTCTTT
TRBJ1-6 TRBV15 . . CATSRDLSNNSPLHF TGTGCCACCAGCAGAGATCTCTCTAATAATTCACCCCTCCACTTT
TRBJ2-7 TRBV5-1 TRBD2 . CASGSGGANEQYF TGCGCCAGCGGATCGGGGGGGGCCAACGAGCAGTACTTC
TRBJ2-2 TRBV5-5 . once CASSTKTGRDGELFF TGTGCCAGCAGCACCAAGACAGGGAGGGACGGGGAGCTGTTTTTT
TRBJ2-1 TRBV11-3 . . CASSLAGIGNEQFF TGTGCCAGCAGCTTAGCGGGGATAGGCAATGAGCAGTTCTTC
TRBJ2-2 TRBV6-1 TRBD2 once CASLERGDTGELFF TGTGCCAGCTTGGAGCGGGGTGACACCGGGGAGCTGTTTTTT
TRBJ1-2 TRBV5-4 TRBD1 . CASSPPGTGGGYTF TGTGCCAGCAGCCCCCCGGGGACAGGGGGTGGCTACACCTTC
TRBJ1-1 TRBV11-2 TRBD1 once CASSSRTKTGGTEAFF TGTGCCAGCAGCTCCCGAACGAAAACAGGGGGCACTGAAGCTTTCTTT
TRBJ2-5 TRBV5-1 TRBD2 . CASSFLAAETQYF TGCGCCAGCAGCTTTCTAGCGGCGGAGACCCAGTACTTC
TRBJ1-1 TRBV6-1 . . CASSDNTQNTEAFF TGTGCCAGCAGTGACAATACTCAGAACACTGAAGCTTTCTTT
TRBJ1-1 TRBV5-1 . . CASTLLDPINTEAFF TGCGCCAGCACCCTCCTCGACCCTATTAACACTGAAGCTTTCTTT
TRBJ1-6 TRBV19 . . CASNGGSYNSPLHF TGTGCCAGTAACGGGGGGTCCTATAATTCACCCCTCCACTTT
TRBJ2-3 TRBV7-3 TRBD2 . CASSSLPGLGPDTQYF TGTGCCAGCAGCTCCCTCCCGGGACTAGGTCCAGATACGCAGTATTTT
TRBJ1-6 TRBV6-1 . . CAGSIKGNSPLHF TGTGCGGGGTCAATCAAAGGGAATTCACCCCTCCACTTT
TRBJ1-4 TRBV6-6 . few CASSSTQTVTNEKLFF TGTGCCAGCAGCTCCACTCAGACAGTAACTAATGAAAAACTGTTTTTT
TRBJ2-1 TRBV7-6 . . CASSLRLSYNEQFF TGTGCCAGCAGCTTACGTCTCTCCTACAATGAGCAGTTCTTC